One sample yielded the 31 T cell receptor beta chains listed below, sequenced in a study of T cell repertoires in aging, cancer and after chemotherapy. A mixed TRB-A/B primer pool amplified rearranged TRB by multiplex touch-down PCR. TCRdb re-called the multiplex PCR reads with MiXCR, one entry per CDR3 protein. The sample holds around 13,000 distinct CDR3 sequences, approximately 28% seen once. Amplification of TCR beta used genomic DNA extracted from peripheral blood. The sample comprised blood. Receptors originate from a human donor with a blood cancer.

The chain carries TRBV6-2 or TRBV6-3 and TRBJ2-5; D gene unclear. Trimming left V 4 bases short and J 4 bases short, with 7 bases between. The CDR3 runs 12 residues. CDR1 and CDR2 from the germline V gene are MNHEY and SVGEGT. This CDR3 reads CASSFPGETQYF. The CDR3, as DNA: TGTGCCAGCAGTTTCCCTGGAGAGACCCAGTACTTC.

Notes on this clonotype: Given the absence of the conserved phenylalanine or tryptophan at the CDR3 end, a read error is likely. The rearrangement uses TRBV6-5 and TRBJ1-2; 7 bases agree with TRBD1. V gave up 5 bases and J gave up 6 bases; unmatched junction bases: 9. Germline values: CDR1 MNHEY, CDR2 SVGAGI. The CDR3 totals 14 residues. Here the CDR3 DNA reads TGTGCCAGCAGTGACTGGGGACAGAAAAATGGCTACACCTCC. Translation: CASSDWGQKNGYTS.

CDR3 in DNA: TGTGCCAGCAGTTTAGGACGGAGAGACACTGAAGCTTTCTTT. Residues: CASSLGRRDTEAFF. The gene calls are TRBV6-1 and TRBJ1-1; D ambiguous. The CDR3 has 14 amino acids. The V gene's germline CDR1 is MNHNS and CDR2 SASEGT. V was cut by 5 bases and J by 3 bases, with 13 bases left in between.

As concerns this clonotype: A much bigger clone sits one base away, suggesting this may be a read error. The genes are TRBV5-6 and TRBJ2-7; 7 bases map to TRBD2. Germline V gene lookup returns CDR1 SGHDT and CDR2 YYEEEE. There are 13 residues in the CDR3. CDR3 nucleotides: TGTGCCAGCAGCGGGAGGGACTCCTACGAGCAGTTCGTC. Residues: CASSGRDSYEQFV.

This clonotype ranks as medium-sized. J is TRBJ1-2 and V is TRBV19; no clear D. CDR1 and CDR2 (germline): LNHDA, SQIVND (reference sequence). The ends were cut back, 7 bases at V and 0 bases at J, with 15 bases in the middle. CDR3 size: 15 residues. The CDR3 DNA reads as TGTGCCAGTAAGATCTCCGCGGAAACTAACTATGGCTACACCTTC. Amino acid sequence: CASKISAETNYGYTF. Looking up the rest from reference TRBV19 and TRBJ1-2 gives the full variable domain: DGGITQSPKYLFRKEGQNVTLSCEQNLNHDAMYWYRQDPGQGLRLIYYSQIVNDFQKGDIAEGYSVSREKKESFPLTVTSAQKNPTAFYLCASKISAETNYGYTFGSGTRLTVV.

This clonotype occurred a few times. The rearrangement uses TRBV20-1 and TRBJ2-5; 13 bases agree with TRBD2. Germline loops: CDR1 DFQATT, CDR2 SNEGSKA (reference sequence). The CDR3 is 15 residues long. V shed 4 bases, J shed 0 bases, and the junction held 2 bases outside the gene matches. CDR3 loop: CSAKLAGGNQETQYF. CDR3 DNA: TGCAGTGCTAAACTAGCGGGAGGGAACCAAGAGACCCAGTACTTC.

This clonotype appeared once. It may be a read error: a sequence one base away is much more abundant. The chain carries TRBV6-2 or TRBV6-3 and TRBJ2-1, with D possibly TRBD2 on 6 matching bases. The CDR3 covers 9 residues. Germline CDR1 and CDR2: MNHEY and SVGEGT. CDR3 sequence (DNA): TGTGTCACGGAGGGGGAGCAGTTCTTC. Translation gives CVTEGEQFF.

In its sample, this clonotype ranks as medium-sized. V gene TRBV6-5 combines with J gene TRBJ2-1; no definite D call. The CDR3 totals 12 residues. Trimming took off 4 bases at V and 4 bases at J, with 5 bases between the two ends. From germline, CDR1 is MNHEY and CDR2 SVGAGI. The CDR3 nucleotides read TGTGCCAGCAGTTCTCTTTACAATGAGCAGTTCTTC. Its translation is CASSSLYNEQFF.

This clonotype appeared many times. As DNA, the CDR3 is TGTGCCAGCACGCTGGGGCGGGGCCCTAATCAGCCCCAGCATTTT. It translates to CASTLGRGPNQPQHF. The chain couples TRBV12-3 or TRBV12-4 to TRBJ1-5; the D gene is possibly TRBD1 (5 bases). This CDR3 is built from 15 residues. V lost 7 bases, J lost 4 bases, and 17 bases lay in between.

The J gene is TRBJ2-3, the V gene TRBV2, with 9 nucleotides matching TRBD2. This CDR3 comprises 15 residues. Germline-derived CDR1 and CDR2 are SNHLY and FYNNEI. Losses at the gene ends were 1 base for V and 3 bases for J; bases not matched to a gene: 2. CDR3 in DNA: TGTGCCAGCAGTGAAGGGGGACTAGCAACAGATACGCAGTATTTT. Its protein is CASSEGGLATDTQYF. Full variable domain (rest looked up from reference TRBV2 and TRBJ2-3): EPEVTQTPSHQVTQMGQEVILRCVPISNHLYFYWYRQILGQKVEFLVSFYNNEISEKSEIFDDQFSVERPDGSNFTLKIRSTKLEDSAMYFCASSEGGLATDTQYFGPGTRLTVL.

The chain carries TRBV27 and TRBJ2-7; 10 bases line up with TRBD2. CDR1 is MNHEY and CDR2 is SMNVEV in the germline V gene (reference sequence). The CDR3 runs 15 residues. With V trimmed by 6 bases and J by 4 bases, 9 bases remained unmatched. The CDR3 coding sequence is TGTGCCAGCAGGTTAGCGGGAGGACCCAAATACGAGCAGTACGTC. This codes for CASRLAGGPKYEQYV.

The V and J genes are TRBV6-5 and TRBJ2-3; the D call may be TRBD1 or TRBD2 (5 bases each). This CDR3 spans 13 amino acids. Germline V gene data show CDR1 as MNHEY and CDR2 as SVGAGI. V dropped 6 bases and J dropped 0 bases, with 7 bases sitting between them. DNA of the CDR3: TGTGCCAGCAGGTGGGACAGCACAGATACGCAGTATTTT. This encodes CASRWDSTDTQYF.

This clonotype has more than one count but fewer than ten. J is TRBJ2-5 and V is TRBV10-3, with 10 bases fitting TRBD2. V was clipped by 8 bases and J by 5 bases; unmatched bases: 5. The CDR3 extends over 13 amino acids. CDR1 is ENHRY, CDR2 SYGVKD, per germline. The CDR3 region is CAIQRGGGETQYF. CDR3 coding DNA: TGTGCCATCCAGCGGGGGGGCGGTGAGACCCAGTACTTC.

Only a few counts were recorded for this clonotype. The rearrangement joins TRBV5-4 to TRBJ2-7; TRBD1 agrees at 9 bases. From germline, CDR1 is SGHNT and CDR2 YYREEE (reference sequence). V gave up 4 bases and J gave up 3 bases; unmatched junction bases: 5. The CDR3 has 14 amino acids. The chain's CDR3 is CASSGGQGIYEQYF. The DNA of the CDR3 is TGTGCCAGCAGCGGAGGACAGGGGATCTACGAGCAGTACTTC.

This clonotype was detected a few times. The chain joins TRBV20-1 to TRBJ2-1; 12 bases agree with TRBD1. The CDR3 has 12 residues. Germline values: CDR1 DFQATT, CDR2 SNEGSKA (reference sequence). Here the CDR3 DNA reads TGCAGCGGGACAGGGGGCGCGTATGAGCAGTTCTTC. Protein: CSGTGGAYEQFF.

CDR3 sequence: CASSQDQGAYEKLFF. The CDR3 nucleotides are TGCGCCAGCAGCCAAGATCAGGGGGCCTATGAAAAACTGTTTTTT. This chain uses TRBV4-3 with TRBJ1-4; 8 bases agree with TRBD1. The CDR3 consists of 15 residues. CDR1 LGHNA and CDR2 YSLEER come from the germline V gene. V was pared by 0 bases and J by 6 bases, with 3 bases of the junction left unmatched.

The chain is built from TRBV6-1 and TRBJ2-1, with D possibly TRBD2 on 6 matching bases. The CDR3 covers 16 residues. Germline CDR1 and CDR2: MNHNS and SASEGT. V lost 5 bases and J 1 base, leaving 15 bases between the germline ends. CDR3 region: CASSYTGDSSYNEQFF. The CDR3 nucleotides read TGTGCCAGCAGTTACACGGGGGACTCGTCCTACAATGAGCAGTTCTTC.

There are many counts of this clonotype. The genes are TRBV6-2 or TRBV6-3 and TRBJ2-1; TRBD2 is a possible D gene (5 bases). The germline gives CDR1 MNHEY, CDR2 SVGEGT. The length of the CDR3 is 14 residues. Trimming removed 10 bases at V and 7 bases at J, with 20 bases between. Written as DNA, the CDR3 is TGTGCCACCGCCGGGCGGACTCAAGGGAATGAGCAGTTCTTC. This encodes CATAGRTQGNEQFF.

Sample share makes this clonotype medium-sized. This rearrangement joins TRBV27 to TRBJ1-6, with D perhaps TRBD1 (5 bases). V gave up 6 bases and J gave up 9 bases, with 21 bases separating them. Germline V gene data show CDR1 as MNHEY and CDR2 as SMNVEV (reference sequence). The CDR3 is 16 amino acids. Written as DNA, the CDR3 is TGTGCCAGCAGCACAGTGTTCGGGGGGTTGGGTTCACCCCTCCACTTT. It translates to CASSTVFGGLGSPLHF.

This clonotype was counted only a few times. The chain links TRBV18 to TRBJ2-5; 7 nucleotides agree with TRBD1. The V and J ends lost 5 bases and 4 bases, in that order; junction bases with no gene match: 7. CDR3 length: 14 amino acids. Germline CDR1 is KGHSH and CDR2 is LQKENI. The CDR3 sequence is CASSSQGWPETQYF. Here the CDR3 DNA reads TGTGCCAGCTCATCACAGGGGTGGCCAGAGACCCAGTACTTC.

This chain uses TRBV27 with TRBJ2-1, with 10 bases identical to TRBD1. The V gene end was trimmed by 6 bases and the J gene end by 7 bases; junction bases not matched to a gene: 12. This CDR3 has 16 residues. Germline values: CDR1 MNHEY, CDR2 SMNVEV (reference sequence). CDR3 bases: TGTGCCAGCAGCAGGGGCCCAGGACAGGGGGTGAATGAGCAGTTCTTC. It is translated as CASSRGPGQGVNEQFF.

The genes are TRBV29-1 and TRBJ2-1, with TRBD2 matching 9 bases. The CDR3 has 16 amino acids. V shed 1 base and J 1 base; nucleotides not matched to a gene: 5. The germline gives CDR1 SQVTM, CDR2 ANQGSEA. The CDR3 here is CSVEALAGKSYNEQFF. CDR3 nucleotides: TGCAGCGTTGAAGCGCTAGCGGGGAAATCCTACAATGAGCAGTTCTTC.

The gene calls are TRBV7-9 and TRBJ1-1, with D uncertain. V was cut by 5 bases and J by 8 bases, with 12 bases left in between. This CDR3 has 12 amino acids. Germline-derived CDR1 and CDR2 are SEHNR and FQNEAQ (reference sequence). CDR3 in DNA: TGTGCCAGCAGCACCCGGCGGGAGGAAGCTTTCTTT. Encoded protein: CASSTRREEAFF.

This clonotype came up a few times. Sequence at one end of the junction differs from germline and may be a read error. This chain uses TRBV10-3 with TRBJ1-3; 8 bases align to TRBD1. Germline V lookup: CDR1 ENHRY, CDR2 SYGVKD. This CDR3 has 12 residues. The CDR3 reads CAIGGQGSTIYF. CDR3 in DNA: TGTGCCATCGGAGGACAGGGAAGCACCATATATTTT.

This clonotype ranks as medium-sized (0.01 to 0.1%). The chain combines TRBV18 with TRBJ1-4; D possibly corresponds to TRBD1 (6 bases). Germline loops: CDR1 KGHSH, CDR2 LQKENI. The V end was cut by 2 bases, the J end by 7 bases, with 11 bases between. The CDR3 spans 14 residues. The CDR3 sequence: CASSPGGVGEKLFF. The CDR3 DNA sequence: TGTGCCAGCTCACCAGGGGGCGTGGGTGAAAAACTGTTTTTT.

By its share, this clonotype is medium-sized. The V and J genes are TRBV19 and TRBJ2-5; D unclear. This CDR3 contains 12 residues. From germline, CDR1 is LNHDA and CDR2 SQIVND (reference sequence). Trimming took 6 bases from V and 2 from J, leaving 7 bases between them. The CDR3 region is CASSNEQETQYF. CDR3 bases: TGTGCCAGTAGCAACGAACAAGAGACCCAGTACTTC.

For this clonotype: A single base separates this from a much larger clone, so it may be a read error. The chain is built from TRBV19 and TRBJ1-5, with D uncertain. Trimming pared 5 bases from V and 5 bases from J, leaving 13 bases between. CDR1 and CDR2 (germline): LNHDA, SQIVND (reference sequence). The CDR3 extends over 14 amino acids. The CDR3 DNA follows: TGTGCCAGTAGTTCCGGACCCTTGGATCAGCCCCAGCATTTT. It is translated as CASSSGPLDQPQHF. Combining the CDR3 with reference TRBV19 and TRBJ1-5 gives the whole variable domain DGGITQSPKYLFRKEGQNVTLSCEQNLNHDAMYWYRQDPGQGLRLIYYSQIVNDFQKGDIAEGYSVSREKKESFPLTVTSAQKNPTAFYLCASSSGPLDQPQHFGDGTRLSIL.

The rearrangement joins TRBV5-6 to TRBJ1-2, with 8 nucleotides matching TRBD1. CDR1 and CDR2 (germline): SGHDT, YYEEEE. The CDR3 is 15 residues long. The trim removed 2 bases at V and 0 bases at J, leaving 3 bases unmatched. As DNA, the CDR3 is TGTGCCAGCAGCTTTGACAGGGGTGCTAACTATGGCTACACCTTC. This encodes CASSFDRGANYGYTF.

By frequency in the sample, this clonotype is medium-sized. The chain joins TRBV13 to TRBJ2-1; no clear D gene. Germline V gene data show CDR1 as PRHDT and CDR2 as FYEKMQ (reference sequence). The CDR3 spans 14 residues. Trimming cost V 0 bases and J 8 bases, with 11 bases left between them. In DNA, the CDR3 is TGTGCCAGCAGCTTAGGCCGACGTAACGATGAGCAGTTCTTC. Its protein is CASSLGRRNDEQFF.

A few counts support this clonotype. The V gene is TRBV6-2 or TRBV6-3, the J gene TRBJ1-1, with D unclear. V lost 0 bases and J lost 6, with 8 bases in between. This CDR3 has 13 residues. In germline, CDR1 is MNHEY, CDR2 SVGEGT. This CDR3 is CASSYSEGSEAFF. The CDR3 DNA sequence: TGTGCCAGCAGTTACTCGGAGGGTTCTGAAGCTTTCTTT.

The chain employs TRBV4-2 and TRBJ1-5; D is ambiguous. This CDR3 is 13 amino acids long. The germline V gene encodes CDR1 LGHNA and CDR2 YNFKEQ. The ends were cut back, 4 bases at V and 2 bases at J, with 6 bases in the middle. In DNA form, the CDR3 reads TGTGCCAGCAGCCCCGGAGGCAATCAGCCCCAGCATTTT. The encoded protein is CASSPGGNQPQHF.